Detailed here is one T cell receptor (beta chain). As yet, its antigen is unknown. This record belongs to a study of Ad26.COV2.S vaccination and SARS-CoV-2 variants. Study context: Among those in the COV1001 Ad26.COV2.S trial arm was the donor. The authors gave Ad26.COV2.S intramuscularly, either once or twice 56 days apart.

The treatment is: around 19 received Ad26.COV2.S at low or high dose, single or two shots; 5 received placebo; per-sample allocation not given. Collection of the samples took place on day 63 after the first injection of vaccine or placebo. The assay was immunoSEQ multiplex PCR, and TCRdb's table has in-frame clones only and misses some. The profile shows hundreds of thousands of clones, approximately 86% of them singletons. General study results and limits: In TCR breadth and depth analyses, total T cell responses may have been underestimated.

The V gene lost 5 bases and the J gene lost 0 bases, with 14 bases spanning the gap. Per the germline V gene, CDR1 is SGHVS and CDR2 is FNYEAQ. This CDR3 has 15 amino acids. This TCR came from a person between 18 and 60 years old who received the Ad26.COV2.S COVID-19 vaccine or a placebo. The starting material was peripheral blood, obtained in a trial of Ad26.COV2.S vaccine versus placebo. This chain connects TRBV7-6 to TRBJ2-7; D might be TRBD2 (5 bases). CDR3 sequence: CASSPGKDTSYEQYF. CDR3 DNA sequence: TGTGCCAGCAGCCCCGGGAAAGACACCTCCTACGAGCAGTACTTC.